The 5 T cell receptor beta chains listed next were all sequenced from one sample in a study of beta chain features in type 1 diabetes. Study-wide points: Moderate but significant shortening of TCRB CDR3s was recorded in all four CD4+ subsets from Type 1 diabetes patients.

The study reverse transcribed the entire isolated RNA, so it sequenced expressed TCRB transcripts. Assay used: immunoSEQ multiplex PCR; TCRdb lists only in-frame clones, some missing. The sample consists of more than 300,000 clones, 8.5% to 10% of them appearing once. These receptors' targets are unknown. Source material: central memory CD4+ T cells from blood. These receptors all stem from a man aged 25 to 40 with type 1 diabetes.

This clone has just a few counts. The chain links TRBV6-6 to TRBJ2-3; the D gene is possibly TRBD2 (7 bases). Per the germline V gene, CDR1 is MNHNY and CDR2 is SVGAGI (reference sequence). The CDR3 covers 14 residues. Trimming took off 0 bases at V and 7 bases at J, with 11 bases between the two ends. CDR3 protein: CASSYSGGLNTQYF. CDR3 nucleotides: TGTGCCAGCAGTTACTCGGGGGGGCTGAATACGCAGTATTTT.

Only a few counts were recorded for this clone. The genes are TRBV2 and TRBJ1-2; no reliable D call. The V and J ends lost 3 bases and 5 bases respectively, with 13 bases between them. Germline CDR1 reads SNHLY; CDR2 reads FYNNEI. The CDR3 consists of 14 residues. CDR3 in amino acids: CASSDLNGGYGYTF. CDR3 sequence (DNA): TGTGCCAGCAGTGATCTTAACGGTGGTTATGGCTACACCTTC.

This clone has only a few counts. The junction departs from the called germline gene at one end, perhaps through a read error. V gene TRBV7-6 combines with J gene TRBJ2-5; no firm D call. Germline V gene data show CDR1 as SGHVS and CDR2 as FNYEAQ. This CDR3 contains 13 residues. CDR3: CASSLERQETQYF. The CDR3 DNA reads TGTGCTAGCAGCTTAGAACGGCAAGAGACCCAGTACTTC.

The chain uses TRBV27 and TRBJ2-2; TRBD1 might be the D (6 bases). The germline gives CDR1 MNHEY, CDR2 SMNVEV (reference sequence). CDR3 length equals 18 residues. V lost 7 bases and J 0 bases, leaving 21 bases between the germline ends. In nucleotides, the CDR3 is TGTGCCAGCACCACACGGGTAGGACAGCTCTCGAACACCGGGGAGCTGTTTTTT. It specifies CASTTRVGQLSNTGELFF.

The gene calls are TRBV10-1 and TRBJ2-3, with 8 positions matching TRBD2. Unmatched junction bases numbered 7, after V lost 3 bases and J lost 14 bases. The CDR3 is 12 residues long. CDR1 is WNHNN, CDR2 SYGVQD, per germline (reference sequence). The CDR3 DNA reads TGCGCCAGCAGTGATGTAGCGGGAATAGCGTATTTT. It specifies CASSDVAGIAYF.